The 13 T cell receptor beta chains below come from one sample, sequenced in a study of T and B cells in COVID-19 patients. TRB was amplified from approximately 250-480 ng of blood genomic DNA. BIOMED2 TRB-A/B primer pools were used in multiplex TRB PCR. MiXCR, applied by TCRdb to the multiplex PCR reads, yields one record per CDR3 protein. The sample consists of more than 11,000 distinct CDR3 sequences, 25% to 30% of them appearing once. Sequencing used blood. The receptor set was obtained from a human donor who had recovered from COVID-19.

Within the sample, this clonotype is medium-sized. The CDR3 DNA reads TGTGCCTGGAGACTAGGAACGACCTCCAATGAGCAGTTCTTC. This encodes CAWRLGTTSNEQFF. The rearrangement joins TRBV30 to TRBJ2-1; D perhaps matches TRBD2 (5 bases). V shed 3 bases and J shed 6 bases, with 15 bases lying between them. The CDR3 extends over 14 amino acids. In germline, CDR1 is GTSNPN, CDR2 SVGIG (reference sequence).

The V call is TRBV28, the J call TRBJ1-2; 7 bases are a match to TRBD1. The CDR3 extends over 14 amino acids. Germline V gene lookup returns CDR1 MDHEN and CDR2 SYDVKM. With 6 bases clipped from V and 0 bases from J, the junction kept 4 bases outside the gene matches. The CDR3 spells CASSSGTANYGYTF. CDR3 bases: TGTGCCAGCAGCTCCGGGACAGCTAACTATGGCTACACCTTC.

A note on this clonotype: With a much larger clone just one base away, this may be a read error. The J gene is TRBJ2-2, the V gene TRBV6-5, with D possibly TRBD2 on 5 matching bases. This CDR3 has 15 amino acids. Per germline, CDR1 MNHEY and CDR2 SVGAGI. Trimming left V 0 bases short and J 6 bases short, with 11 bases between. The CDR3 nucleotides read TGTGCCAGCAGTTACTCTCAAAAGGGAGCCGGGGAGCTGTTTTTT. Its protein product is CASSYSQKGAGELFF.

The chain uses TRBV12-3 or TRBV12-4 and TRBJ1-1; D may be TRBD1 (6 bases). Deletions cut 4 bases from V and 3 bases from J, with 12 bases between. CDR3 length equals 14 residues. CDR3 region: CASSSRGGYTEAFF. CDR3 bases: TGTGCCAGCAGTTCCAGGGGAGGGTACACTGAAGCTTTCTTT.

J is TRBJ2-1 and V is TRBV12-3 or TRBV12-4; D ambiguous. Trimming removed 6 bases from V and 0 bases from J, with 15 bases in between. The CDR3 contains 16 residues. The CDR3 sequence: CASSPPRGVSYNEQFF. The CDR3 DNA follows: TGTGCCAGCAGCCCGCCCCGTGGAGTCTCCTACAATGAGCAGTTCTTC.

The genes are TRBV7-9 and TRBJ1-1, with D hard to call. Trimming stripped 5 bases from V and 7 bases from J, with 11 bases between. CDR3 size: 12 residues. CDR1 is SEHNR and CDR2 is FQNEAQ in the germline V gene (reference sequence). The CDR3 spells CASSHLSGEAFF. CDR3 nucleotide sequence: TGTGCCAGCAGCCATTTGTCGGGTGAAGCTTTCTTT.

This clonotype was counted at least ten times. The CDR3 protein is CASSEWADHNEQFF. For the CDR3, the DNA is TGTGCCAGCAGTGAATGGGCAGACCACAATGAGCAGTTCTTC. The chain carries TRBV6-4 and TRBJ2-1; no firm D call. Deletions cut 3 bases from V and 5 bases from J, with 11 bases between. The CDR3 spans 14 residues. Germline CDR1 and CDR2: MRHNA and SNTAGT.

This clonotype came up a few times. This chain uses TRBV27 with TRBJ1-2; 7 nucleotides align to TRBD1. The V segment lost 5 bases and the J segment 8 bases; nucleotides outside the gene matches: 11. Germline assignment: CDR1 MNHEY and CDR2 SMNVEV (reference sequence). The CDR3 totals 14 residues. The CDR3 sequence: CASSPRTGEKGYTF. The DNA of the CDR3 is TGTGCCAGCAGTCCTCGAACAGGGGAAAAGGGCTACACCTTC.

The chain couples TRBV5-1 to TRBJ1-3; tentatively, D is TRBD1 (6 bases). V was cut by 3 bases and J by 2 bases, with 12 bases left in between. CDR3 length: 15 amino acids. Germline CDR1 SGHRS, CDR2 YFSETQ. The CDR3 nucleotides read TGCGCCAGCAGCTCGGATCCAGGGGCTGGAAACACCATATATTTT. Translated, it gives CASSSDPGAGNTIYF.

The rearrangement joins TRBV7-9 to TRBJ2-1, with a possible D match to TRBD2 (6 bases). The germline V gene encodes CDR1 SEHNR and CDR2 FQNEAQ (reference sequence). Trimming cost V 3 bases and J 0 bases, with 9 bases left between them. The length of the CDR3 is 15 residues. CDR3 sequence: CASSFGGSSYNEQFF. For the CDR3, the DNA is TGTGCCAGCAGCTTCGGGGGAAGCTCCTACAATGAGCAGTTCTTC.

This sequence joins TRBV30 and TRBJ1-3; D call uncertain. Germline V gene sequence: CDR1 GTSNPN, CDR2 SVGIG (reference sequence). CDR3 length: 14 amino acids. V lost 2 bases and J 0 bases, leaving 8 bases between the germline ends. CDR3 nucleotide sequence: TGTGCCTGGAGTTTCGCACGCTCTGGAAACACCATATATTTT. Its protein product is CAWSFARSGNTIYF.

In this sample, this clonotype turned up a few times. The rearrangement uses TRBV5-1 and TRBJ1-3, with TRBD1 matching 7 bases. The germline V gene encodes CDR1 SGHRS and CDR2 YFSETQ. The CDR3 covers 15 residues. J gave up 2 bases and V 8 bases, and 10 bases lay outside the gene matches. The CDR3 sequence is CASSGTDKTGNTIYF. For the CDR3, the DNA is TGCGCCAGTTCCGGGACAGACAAGACTGGAAACACCATATATTTT. The whole variable domain, remainder taken from reference TRBV5-1 and TRBJ1-3, is KAGVTQTPRYLIKTRGQQVTLSCSPISGHRSVSWYQQTPGQGLQFLFEYFSETQRNKGNFPGRFSGRQFSNSRSEMNVSTLELGDSALYLCASSGTDKTGNTIYFGEGSWLTVV.

This chain connects TRBV28 to TRBJ2-7; 12 bases agree with TRBD1. Per the germline V gene, CDR1 is MDHEN and CDR2 is SYDVKM. This CDR3 is built from 16 residues. J lost 5 bases, V lost 2 bases, and 7 bases had no gene match. CDR3 amino acids: CASSLKGTGGLNEQYF. CDR3 DNA: TGTGCCAGCAGTTTAAAAGGGACAGGGGGCCTGAACGAGCAGTACTTC.